This T cell receptor beta chain was recovered during a study of T cells after posttransplantation cyclophosphamide. This clone was found many times. Its antigen is not identified. Treatment was busulfan-fludarabine conditioning, a marrow graft, and cyclophosphamide on days +3 and +4. Libraries were prepared by immunoSEQ multiplex PCR; TCRdb keeps only in-frame clonotypes and omits some of them. Recorded here are some 11,000 clones, none singletons. This CDR3 is 16 amino acids long. Germline-derived CDR1 and CDR2 are SGDLS and YYNGEE. Trimming took 0 bases from V and 2 from J, leaving 15 bases between them. Study-level results: TRB clonality was highly associated with recipient CMV seropositivity and reactivation. Later post-transplant blood repertoires were often dominated by donor CD8+ memory clones. Tissue-infiltrating T cells from skin or gut overlapped little with blood T cells.

This chain links TRBV9 with TRBJ2-7; D possibly corresponds to TRBD1 (5 bases). The sample was PBMCs, taken after allogeneic stem cell transplant with posttransplant cyclophosphamide. This clonotype was sampled from a female patient aged 40 to 50 who received an allogeneic stem cell transplant from a related donor, was CMV-positive, and had acute GVHD only. Some T cells may be provided by the graft donor. CDR3 nucleotides: TGTGCCAGCAGCGTAGTCGGCAGGGTAACGACCTACGAGCAGTACTTC. Amino acid sequence: CASSVVGRVTTYEQYF.